One TCR beta chain is described in this entry. This clone's antigen is unknown. No quality values exist for individual bases; no much larger clone is one base distant. This entry comes from a study of blood T cell repertoires in COVID-19 (dated by TCRdb to 2020 to 2022). Regarding the research as a whole: Collaborator samples came from the United States, Italy and Spain and covered acute and convalescent phases of COVID-19. Deeply sampled blood TCRbeta repertoires from subjects exposed to, actively infected with, or recovered from COVID-19 were included in the dataset. The prospective study material was composed of cDNA or gDNA derived from T cells, B-cell-depleted T cells, or PBMCs. A de-identified subject ID, COVID-19 status, age in years and sex were almost always included in the sample metadata. The samples were drawn from the first 160 participants of the ongoing ImmuneRACE study and from over a thousand subjects provided by 6 global collaborators. Where HLA class I and class II types were available, the types were taken from metadata supplied by the sample provider, not from assay-based typing. The repertoires were released in a freely available public database intended as a resource for research on the immune response to SARS-CoV-2.

Overall results and qualifications from the work: The amount of clinical and demographic metadata varied by source and participant and was provided uncurated.

At one collaborating source in Seattle, patients were enrolled during active infection and were followed longitudinally through the course of disease. Collaborating institutions collected whole blood in K2EDTA tubes following their own protocols. For TCRbeta analysis, collaborators shipped samples in one of three forms: frozen whole blood, isolated PBMCs, or DNA extracted from either of those sample types. TCRbeta CDR3 regions were amplified from genomic DNA using the immunoSEQ Assay, a bias-controlled multiplex PCR. Turning to the authors' computational methods: Nucleated cell counts per sample were estimated from amplification of reference gene primers within the assay. Sequence reads were collapsed and filtered to measure the absolute abundance of every unique TCRbeta CDR3 rearrangement. Productive Simpson clonality was computed per sample as the square root of Simpson's diversity index over productive rearrangements. TCRdb stores this immuneACCESS table with in-frame sequences only. Part of the clones is absent; in the studies checked, under half of the shortfall reflects unresolved V genes, and no reason is known for the rest. Clone size and the V and J calls come from that table; the DNA yielded D and trimming. This sample has approximately 300,000 clones in its table, and around 90% of those were observed once. The biggest ten clones account for around 1% of the sample.

Looking up the germline V gene yields CDR1 MNHEY and CDR2 SVGEGT. The V end loses 2 bases and the J end loses 8 bases, and a stretch of 8 bases separates them. The CDR3, cysteine through phenylalanine, is 12 amino acids long. The CDR3 DNA has 36 bases and is translated from base 1. The chain is made from TRBV6-2 or TRBV6-3 and TRBJ2-3, with TRBD1 tentatively as D gene (5 bases match). The material sequenced was peripheral blood. The TCR originated in a middle-aged woman with COVID-19, enrolled during active disease. The sequenced DNA is TGTGCCAGCAGTTACGGGCAGGGTACGCAGTATTTT. Translated, it gives CASSYGQGTQYF.